This TCR beta chain is from a study of T cell repertoires in cytomegalovirus infection (dated by TCRdb to between 2018 and 2021). Describing the broader study: The HLA type of each donor mattered for the analysis, because public TCR beta signatures pointed to carriage of CMV infection along with the matching HLA type.

A remark on this clonotype: Its specific antigen is unknown. Per-base quality was not reported, and no clone a single base away is much larger than it.

The CDR3 has 13 amino acids, counting the end cysteine and phenylalanine. The retained sequence is limited to the CDR3, 39 bases, with the frame set at the first base. CDR1 and CDR2 are drawn from the germline V gene (reference sequence): MNHEY, SMNVEV. The germline V end is reduced by 8 bases and the J end by 8 bases; junction bases left unmatched: 11. These reads were obtained on an Illumina HiSeq 1500. TCRdb took the public reads, trimmed them with fastp at Q25, ran MiXCR for clone calling and kept in-frame beta chains. Identical CDR3 proteins give one entry, which carries the most common genes and DNA. This sample holds about 740,000 distinct CDR3 sequences; 35% to 45% were observed only once. The ten largest account for around 3% of the sample. The study at large found these results: In the ex vivo response, HLA-C-restricted CMV-specific TCR beta clonotypes were dominant, and in two of eight donors the single most frequent clonotype came from this HLA-C-restricted group. In both this cohort and an independent cohort of 352 donors, the cumulative frequency of public TCR beta family members distinguished carriers of CMV infection plus the relevant HLA type.

The TCR sequence derives from a human donor in good health (CMV status not recorded). Some clones in this sample may be carry-over from other donors' samples. The sequence is built from TRBV27 and TRBJ1-2; a stretch of 7 junction bases matches TRBD1. Sequenced: PBMCs. The DNA sequence is given as TGTGCCAGCCGACCCCTGACAGGGACGGGCTACACCTTC. Its protein is CASRPLTGTGYTF.